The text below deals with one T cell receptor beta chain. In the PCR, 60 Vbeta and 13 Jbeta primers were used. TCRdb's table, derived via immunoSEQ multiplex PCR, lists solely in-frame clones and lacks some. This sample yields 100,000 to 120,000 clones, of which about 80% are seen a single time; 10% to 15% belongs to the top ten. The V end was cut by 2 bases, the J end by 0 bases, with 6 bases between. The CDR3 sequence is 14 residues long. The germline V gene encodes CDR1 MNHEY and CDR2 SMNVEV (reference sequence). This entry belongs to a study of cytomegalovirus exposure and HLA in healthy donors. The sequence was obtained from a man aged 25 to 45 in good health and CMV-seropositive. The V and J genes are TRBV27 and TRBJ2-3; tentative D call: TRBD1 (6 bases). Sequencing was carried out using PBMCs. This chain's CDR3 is CASSLQGSTDTQYF. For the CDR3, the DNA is TGTGCCAGCAGTTTACAGGGGAGCACAGATACGCAGTATTTT.